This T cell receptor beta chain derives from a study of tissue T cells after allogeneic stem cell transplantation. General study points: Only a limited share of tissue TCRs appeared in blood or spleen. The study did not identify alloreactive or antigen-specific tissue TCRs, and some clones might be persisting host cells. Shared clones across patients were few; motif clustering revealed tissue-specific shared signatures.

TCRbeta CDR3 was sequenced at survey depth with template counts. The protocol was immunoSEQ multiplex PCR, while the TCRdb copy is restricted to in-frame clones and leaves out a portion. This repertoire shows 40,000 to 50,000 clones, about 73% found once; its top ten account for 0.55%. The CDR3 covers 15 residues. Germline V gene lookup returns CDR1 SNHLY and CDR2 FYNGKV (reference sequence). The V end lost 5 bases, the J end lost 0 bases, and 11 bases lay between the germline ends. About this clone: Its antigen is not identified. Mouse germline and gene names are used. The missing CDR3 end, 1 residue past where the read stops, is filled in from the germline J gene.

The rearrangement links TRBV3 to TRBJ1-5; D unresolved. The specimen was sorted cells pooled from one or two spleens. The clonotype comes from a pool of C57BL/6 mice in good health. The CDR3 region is CASSPGGYNNQAPLF. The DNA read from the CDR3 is TGTGCCAGCAGCCCAGGTGGATATAACAACCAGGCTCCGCTT.